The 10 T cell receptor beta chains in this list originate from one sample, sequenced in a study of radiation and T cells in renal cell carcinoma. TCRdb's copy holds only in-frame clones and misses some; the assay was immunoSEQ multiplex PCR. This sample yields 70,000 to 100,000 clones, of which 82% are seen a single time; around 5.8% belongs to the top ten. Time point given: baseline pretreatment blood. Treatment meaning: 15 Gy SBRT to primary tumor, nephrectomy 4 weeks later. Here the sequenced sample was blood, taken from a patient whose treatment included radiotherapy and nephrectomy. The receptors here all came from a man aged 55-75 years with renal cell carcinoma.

In DNA, the CDR3 is TGTGCCAGCAGCGCTCAGGCCAATCAGCCCCAGCATTTT. As protein: CASSAQANQPQHF. This chain links TRBV7-2 with TRBJ1-5; D is unresolved. CDR3 length equals 13 residues. Per germline, CDR1 SGHTA and CDR2 FQGNSA. The germline V and J ends were trimmed by 5 bases and 3 bases, with 8 bases remaining between them.

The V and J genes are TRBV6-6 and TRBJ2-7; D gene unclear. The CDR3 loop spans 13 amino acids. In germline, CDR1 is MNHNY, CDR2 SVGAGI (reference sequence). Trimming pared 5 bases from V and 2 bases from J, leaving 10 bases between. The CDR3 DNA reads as TGTGCCAGCAGTAGGGCGGAGACCTACGAGCAGTACTTC. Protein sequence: CASSRAETYEQYF.

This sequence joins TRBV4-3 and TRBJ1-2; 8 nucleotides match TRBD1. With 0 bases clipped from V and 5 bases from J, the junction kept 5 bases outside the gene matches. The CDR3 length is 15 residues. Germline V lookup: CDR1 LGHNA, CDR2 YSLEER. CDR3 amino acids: CASSQETGAQYGYTF. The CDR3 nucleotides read TGCGCCAGCAGCCAAGAGACAGGGGCCCAGTATGGCTACACCTTC.

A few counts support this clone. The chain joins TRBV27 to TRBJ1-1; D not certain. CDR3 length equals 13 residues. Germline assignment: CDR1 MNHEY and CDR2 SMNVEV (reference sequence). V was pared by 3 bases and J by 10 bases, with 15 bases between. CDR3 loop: CASSFKRNGRAFF. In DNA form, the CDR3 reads TGTGCCAGCAGTTTCAAGCGGAACGGAAGAGCTTTCTTT.

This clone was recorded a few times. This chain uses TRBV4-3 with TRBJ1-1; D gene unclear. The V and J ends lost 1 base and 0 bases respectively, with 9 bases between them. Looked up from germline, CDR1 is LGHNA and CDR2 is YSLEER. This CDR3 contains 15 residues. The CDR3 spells CASSQVDLMNTEAFF. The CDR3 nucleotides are TGCGCCAGCAGCCAAGTTGACTTGATGAACACTGAAGCTTTCTTT.

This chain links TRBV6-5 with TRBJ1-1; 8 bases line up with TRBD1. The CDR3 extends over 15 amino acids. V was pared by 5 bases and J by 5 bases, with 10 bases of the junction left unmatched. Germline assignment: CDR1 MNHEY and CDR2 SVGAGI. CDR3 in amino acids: CASSKTRGPRTEAFF. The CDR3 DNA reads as TGTGCCAGCAGTAAGACCAGGGGGCCGAGGACTGAAGCTTTCTTT.

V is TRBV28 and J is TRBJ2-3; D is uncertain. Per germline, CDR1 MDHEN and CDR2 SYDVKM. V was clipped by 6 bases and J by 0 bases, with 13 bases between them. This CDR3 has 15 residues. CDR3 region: CASRLSTSSTDTQYF. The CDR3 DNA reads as TGTGCCAGCAGACTAAGTACATCTAGCACAGATACGCAGTATTTT.

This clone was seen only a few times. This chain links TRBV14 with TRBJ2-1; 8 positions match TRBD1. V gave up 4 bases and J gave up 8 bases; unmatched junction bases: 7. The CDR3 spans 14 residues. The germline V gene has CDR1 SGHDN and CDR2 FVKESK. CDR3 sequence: CASSRTGRFYEQFF. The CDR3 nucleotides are TGTGCCAGCAGCCGGACAGGGCGATTCTATGAGCAGTTCTTC. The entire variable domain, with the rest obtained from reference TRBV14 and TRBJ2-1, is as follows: EAGVTQFPSHSVIEKGQTVTLRCDPISGHDNLYWYRRVMGKEIKFLLHFVKESKQDESGMPNNRFLAERTGGTYSTLKVQPAELEDSGVYFCASSRTGRFYEQFFGPGTRLTVL.

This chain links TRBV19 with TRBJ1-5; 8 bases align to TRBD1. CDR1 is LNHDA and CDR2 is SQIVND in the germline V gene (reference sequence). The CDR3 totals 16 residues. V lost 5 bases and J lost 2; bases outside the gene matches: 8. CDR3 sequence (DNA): TGTGCCAGTAGTGGGGCAGGGGGCCGGGGCAATCAGCCCCAGCATTTT. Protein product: CASSGAGGRGNQPQHF.

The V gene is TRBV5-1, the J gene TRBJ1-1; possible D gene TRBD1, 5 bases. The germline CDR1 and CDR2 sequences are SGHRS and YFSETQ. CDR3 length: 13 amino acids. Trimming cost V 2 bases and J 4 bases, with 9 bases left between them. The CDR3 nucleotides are TGCGCCAGCAGCTTTTTGGGGCTCACTGAAGCTTTCTTT. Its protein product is CASSFLGLTEAFF.